This TCR beta chain was identified during a study of cytomegalovirus exposure and HLA in healthy donors. Primers for the PCR totalled 60 Vbeta and 13 Jbeta. The protocol was immunoSEQ multiplex PCR, while the TCRdb copy is restricted to in-frame clones and leaves out a portion. Among over 100,000 clones listed, approximately 70% were seen once. Germline V lookup: CDR1 GTSNPN, CDR2 SVGIG (reference sequence). The CDR3 is made up of 15 amino acids. The V gene end was trimmed by 2 bases and the J gene end by 6 bases; junction bases not matched to a gene: 9. The sequence was collected from a woman in her thirties in good health and CMV-seronegative. V and J are TRBV30 and TRBJ2-7, with 11 positions matching TRBD2. Sequenced material: PBMCs. For the CDR3, the DNA is TGTGCCTGGAGTACCGGGACTAGCGGAGTCTCCGAGCAGTACTTC. Its protein product is CAWSTGTSGVSEQYF.